This is a list of T cell receptor beta chains from one sample in a study of T-cell reconstitution after alpha-beta-depleted transplantation in children. TCRdb recomputed calls from the PCR reads with MiXCR, one row per CDR3 protein. The repertoire includes a few hundred thousand distinct CDR3 sequences, 20% to 30% of them detected once, and 4% to 5.5% sits in the top ten. Sequencing used PBMCs, mostly from graft donor cells, obtained 360 days after TCRalphabeta/CD19-depleted stem cell transplant. All receptors derive from a female patient between 2 and 10 years old who had a stem cell transplant for congenital amegakaryocytic thrombocytopenia, so the T cells may come from the graft donor. CDR3s include the opening cysteine and the closing phenylalanine or tryptophan. A D gene is named only where the DNA matches it firmly. Size is stated for part of the rows, as once, few or many counts, or as a class when the clone is expanded.

J gene	clone size	D gene	V gene	CDR3 length	CDR3 protein	CDR3 DNA
TRBJ2-3	-	-	TRBV21-1	16	CASSKVGTGSTDTQYF	-
TRBJ2-5	few	-	TRBV4-1	15	CASSHDGGRKETQYF	TGCGCCAGCAGCCATGACGGGGGGCGCAAAGAGACCCAGTACTTC
TRBJ1-1	-	-	TRBV7-6	11	CASGWGTEAFF	TGTGCCTCTGGATGGGGCACTGAAGCTTTCTTT
TRBJ2-5	few	TRBD2	TRBV7-2	17	CASSLVAGRGFGETQYF	TGTGCCAGCAGCCTTGTAGCGGGAAGGGGGTTTGGAGAGACCCAGTACTTC
TRBJ2-1	few	-	TRBV7-2	13	CASSLGVLNEQFF	TGTGCCAGCAGCTTAGGGGTTTTGAATGAGCAGTTCTTC
TRBJ2-7	few	TRBD2	TRBV10-3	17	CAISDWLAGGLVNEQYF	TGTGCCATCAGTGACTGGCTAGCGGGAGGTTTGGTCAACGAGCAGTACTTC
TRBJ2-3	-	-	TRBV7-3	13	CASSETRDDTQYF	TGTGCCAGCAGCGAGACTAGGGACGATACGCAGTATTTT
TRBJ2-1	-	TRBD2	TRBV12-3/TRBV12-4	17	CASSYTIAGSRGDEQFF	TGTGCCAGCAGCTACACCATAGCGGGAAGTAGGGGCGATGAGCAGTTCTTC
TRBJ2-7	few	-	TRBV20-1	12	CSASRENYEQYF	TGCAGTGCAAGCAGGGAGAACTACGAGCAGTACTTC
TRBJ2-7	few	-	TRBV2	14	CASRQGLKSYEQYF	TGTGCCAGCAGACAAGGACTGAAATCCTACGAGCAGTACTTC
TRBJ1-5	few	-	TRBV7-2	14	CASSFTFGNQPQHF	TGTGCCAGCAGCTTTACCTTCGGCAATCAGCCCCAGCATTTT
TRBJ2-7	-	-	TRBV20-1	14	CSAVSDSNTYEQYF	TGCAGTGCCGTTTCAGACAGTAATACCTACGAGCAGTACTTC
TRBJ2-1	-	TRBD2	TRBV11-1	18	CASSLGTSGGPRYNEQFF	TGTGCCAGCAGCTTAGGGACTAGCGGGGGGCCTCGCTACAATGAGCAGTTCTTC
TRBJ1-2	-	-	TRBV3-1	16	CASSPPGGAEVYGYTF	TGTGCCAGCAGCCCGCCGGGGGGGGCAGAAGTCTATGGCTACACCTTC
TRBJ1-5	few	-	TRBV12-3/TRBV12-4	14	CASSLVWVDQPQHF	TGTGCCAGCAGTTTAGTTTGGGTCGATCAGCCCCAGCATTTT
TRBJ1-2	few	-	TRBV10-3	15	CAISESTQGFDGYTF	TGTGCCATCAGTGAGTCGACCCAGGGGTTCGATGGCTACACCTTC
TRBJ1-2	-	-	TRBV12-5	13	CASGSGDIYGYTF	TGTGCTAGTGGTTCAGGAGATATCTATGGCTACACCTTC
TRBJ1-5	few	TRBD1	TRBV2	14	CASSEDRRNQPQHF	TGTGCCAGCAGCGAGGACAGGCGAAATCAGCCCCAGCATTTT
TRBJ2-4	few	-	TRBV11-2	13	CASSPRPLFIQYF	TGTGCCAGCAGCCCCCGGCCCTTGTTCATTCAGTACTTC
TRBJ2-1	few	TRBD2	TRBV9	19	CASSVVTGRVAGGPDEQFF	TGTGCCAGCAGCGTAGTGACCGGTCGCGTCGCGGGAGGGCCCGATGAGCAGTTCTTC
TRBJ2-7	-	TRBD2	TRBV20-1	15	CSARGPTSGTGEQYF	TGCAGTGCTAGAGGACCGACTAGCGGGACTGGCGAGCAGTACTTC
TRBJ1-1	-	TRBD1	TRBV7-9	15	CASSLVGTGVGEAFF	TGTGCCAGCAGCTTAGTGGGGACAGGGGTAGGTGAAGCTTTCTTT
TRBJ2-2	-	-	TRBV19	16	CASSTLGRTPPGELFF	TGTGCCAGTAGTACCCTGGGACGAACGCCACCCGGGGAGCTGTTTTTT
TRBJ2-4	-	TRBD2	TRBV6-5	15	CASSSLAGGKNIQYF	TGTGCCAGCAGTTCACTAGCGGGGGGCAAAAACATTCAGTACTTC
TRBJ1-5	few	-	TRBV20-1	14	CSASRELVFQPQHF	TGCAGTGCTAGTCGGGAGCTGGTATTCCAGCCCCAGCATTTT
TRBJ2-3	-	-	TRBV6-1	15	CASSSGAPSTDTQYF	TGTGCCAGCAGCTCAGGGGCCCCTAGCACAGATACGCAGTATTTT
TRBJ2-3	few	TRBD2	TRBV20-1	14	CSATKPGGGDTQYF	TGCAGTGCAACCAAGCCGGGGGGAGGAGATACGCAGTATTTT
TRBJ2-5	many	-	TRBV2	11	CASNLGETQYF	TGTGCCAGCAACCTAGGAGAGACCCAGTACTTC
TRBJ1-4	few	-	TRBV6-2/TRBV6-3	20	CASRLSNTHLGLGKNEKLFF	TGTGCCAGCAGACTTAGTAACACCCACTTAGGACTGGGAAAGAATGAAAAACTGTTTTTT
TRBJ1-1	-	-	TRBV28	16	CASSFPFTCSSCEAFF	TGTGCCAGCAGTTTCCCCTTCACATGCTCGTCTTGTGAAGCTTTCTTT
TRBJ1-1	many	-	TRBV4-3	14	CASSQDRTISEAFF	TGCGCCAGCAGCCAAGACCGGACAATCTCTGAAGCTTTCTTT
TRBJ1-1	-	-	TRBV5-1	17	CASSLGIIRQEGTEAFF	TGCGCCAGCAGCTTAGGCATAATTAGACAGGAGGGCACTGAAGCTTTCTTT
TRBJ2-7	many	TRBD2	TRBV20-1	14	CSAREGSGRLEQYF	TGCAGTGCTAGAGAGGGGAGCGGGAGACTCGAGCAGTACTTC
TRBJ2-7	-	TRBD2	TRBV27	15	CASSPRLAGLGLQYF	TGTGCCAGCAGTCCCCGACTAGCGGGGTTGGGTTTGCAGTACTTC
TRBJ2-1	-	-	TRBV4-3	14	CASSQELVFREQFF	TGCGCCAGCAGCCAAGAGCTGGTGTTCCGTGAGCAGTTCTTC
TRBJ2-2	-	-	TRBV12-3/TRBV12-4	15	CASRFGAVLGGELFF	TGTGCCAGTCGCTTCGGGGCAGTACTTGGCGGGGAGCTGTTTTTT
TRBJ1-1	few	-	TRBV6-6	13	CASSYGSWTEAFF	TGTGCCAGCAGTTACGGGTCCTGGACTGAAGCTTTCTTT
TRBJ2-5	few	TRBD1	TRBV6-1	17	CASSPGQGGRVRETQYF	TGTGCCAGCAGTCCCGGACAGGGAGGTCGGGTTAGAGAGACCCAGTACTTC